This TCR beta chain originates from a study of shared clonotypes between healthy human individuals. V lost 6 bases to trimming and J lost 2 bases, with 11 bases between them. Germline assignment: CDR1 MNHEY and CDR2 SVGAGI. The CDR3 length is 13 residues. Repertoires were generated with immunoSEQ multiplex PCR, while TCRdb's copy carries only in-frame clones and drops some. The sample has approximately 2.5 million clones, 80% to 95% seen once. Sequencing was done on a sample of naive CD4+ T cells from PBMCs. Noted subset: CD45RA+ positively selected. The source of this sequence is a man aged 18 to 30 in good health. Some clones in this sample may be carry-over from other donors' samples. The chain joins TRBV6-5 to TRBJ2-7; D is unresolved. The DNA for the CDR3 is TGTGCCAGCAGACCACGGGCCGCCTACGAGCAGTACTTC. Translating it yields CASRPRAAYEQYF.